The 10 T cell receptor beta chains in this list originate from one sample, sequenced in a study of cytomegalovirus exposure and HLA in healthy donors. The method was immunoSEQ multiplex PCR; TCRdb's version includes in-frame clones alone and lacks a portion of them. The sample lists 120,000 or so clones, nearly 90% occurring once. Material: PBMCs. The source is a woman aged 18-29 years in good health and CMV-seronegative.

The V call is TRBV28, the J call TRBJ1-5, with 7 bases identical to TRBD1. The CDR3 covers 16 residues. Trimming removed 5 bases from V and 0 bases from J; junction bases left unmatched: 7. Germline CDR1 MDHEN, CDR2 SYDVKM. CDR3 region: CASSRSEGASNQPQHF. The CDR3 DNA is TGTGCCAGCAGTCGCTCAGAGGGGGCTAGCAATCAGCCCCAGCATTTT.

The chain links TRBV2 to TRBJ1-5; 12 positions agree with TRBD1. Germline V lookup: CDR1 SNHLY, CDR2 FYNNEI. J lost 9 bases, V lost 6 bases, and 6 bases had no gene match. CDR3 size: 14 residues. As DNA, the CDR3 is TGTGCCAGCAGCACCGGGACAGGGGGCGCGCCCCAGCATTTT. Amino acids: CASSTGTGGAPQHF.

This clone was picked up one time. The V call is TRBV4-2, the J call TRBJ2-5; 9 bases fit TRBD2. Germline V gene sequence: CDR1 LGHNA, CDR2 YNFKEQ. The CDR3 loop spans 14 amino acids. V lost 5 bases to trimming and J lost 5 bases; unmatched junction nucleotides: 6. The CDR3 coding sequence is TGTGCCAGCAGCAAAGCGGGAGGTTCGGAGACCCAGTACTTC. It specifies CASSKAGGSETQYF.

The chain combines TRBV21-1 with TRBJ2-7; the table's TRBD1 call for D was not verified on the DNA. TRBV21-1 is a pseudogene locus. The CDR3 has 15 residues. The chain's CDR3 is CASSARDTSSYEQYV. DNA of the CDR3: TGTGCCAGCAGCGCCCGGGACACCTCCTCCTACGAGCAGTACGTC.

In this sample, this clone turned up once. The chain combines TRBV27 with TRBJ2-7; TRBD1 matches 7 bases. V shed 2 bases, J shed 2 bases, and the junction held 3 bases outside the gene matches. This CDR3 has 14 amino acids. The V gene's germline CDR1 is MNHEY and CDR2 SMNVEV (reference sequence). CDR3 protein: CASSLRTGAYEQYF. The CDR3 nucleotides are TGTGCCAGCAGTTTACGGACAGGCGCCTACGAGCAGTACTTC.

The J gene is TRBJ1-5, the V gene TRBV27; D ambiguous. The CDR3 spans 14 residues. CDR1 and CDR2 (germline): MNHEY, SMNVEV (reference sequence). The V end was cut by 0 bases, the J end by 6 bases, with 9 bases between. In DNA, the CDR3 is TGTGCCAGCAGTTTATCGAGTGGGCGTCAGCCCCAGCATTTT. It translates to CASSLSSGRQPQHF.

The rearrangement uses TRBV5-1 and TRBJ2-3; 7 positions agree with TRBD1. CDR1 SGHRS and CDR2 YFSETQ come from the germline V gene. This CDR3 region has 15 residues. Trimming removed 4 bases from V and 2 bases from J; junction bases left unmatched: 7. CDR3 in amino acids: CASSPGTVFTDTQYF. The CDR3 nucleotides are TGCGCCAGCAGCCCAGGGACAGTCTTCACAGATACGCAGTATTTT.

The chain has TRBV2 and TRBJ2-5; TRBD2 is a possible D gene (5 bases). V lost 4 bases and J 5 bases, leaving 8 bases between the germline ends. The CDR3 consists of 12 residues. Germline V gene sequence: CDR1 SNHLY, CDR2 FYNNEI. CDR3 sequence: CASSVRRETQYF. The CDR3 DNA reads as TGTGCCAGCAGTGTTAGGAGGGAGACCCAGTACTTC.

On this clone: At one end the junction does not follow the germline gene, possibly because of a read error. The sample carries other DNA sequences with the same CDR3. V is TRBV30 and J is TRBJ2-7; D is possibly TRBD1 (6 bases). Germline V gene data show CDR1 as GTSNPN and CDR2 as SVGIG (reference sequence). This CDR3 is 16 amino acids long. In DNA, the CDR3 is TGTGCTTGGAGTGGGATGGGACAACTGAGCTCCTACGAGCAGTACTTC. It specifies CAWSGMGQLSSYEQYF.

The DNA for the CDR3 is TGCGCCAGCAGCTGGGTGGAGGGTGAGCAGTTCTTC. Amino acid sequence: CASSWVEGEQFF. This chain joins TRBV5-1 and TRBJ2-1; D is possibly TRBD2 (6 bases). The germline CDR1 and CDR2 sequences are SGHRS and YFSETQ. This CDR3 is built from 12 residues. Trimming pared 3 bases from V and 9 bases from J, leaving 10 bases between.